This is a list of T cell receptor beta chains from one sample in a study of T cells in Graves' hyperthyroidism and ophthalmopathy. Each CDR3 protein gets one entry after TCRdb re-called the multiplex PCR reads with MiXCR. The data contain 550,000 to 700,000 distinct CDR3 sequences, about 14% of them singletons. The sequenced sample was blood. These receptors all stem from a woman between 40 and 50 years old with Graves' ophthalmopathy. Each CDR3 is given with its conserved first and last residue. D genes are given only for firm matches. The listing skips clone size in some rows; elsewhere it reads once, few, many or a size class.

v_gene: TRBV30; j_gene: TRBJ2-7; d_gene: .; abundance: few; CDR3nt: TGTGCCTGGAGTGAGGGGGGCCCCTCCTACGAGCAGTACTTC; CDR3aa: CAWSEGGPSYEQYF
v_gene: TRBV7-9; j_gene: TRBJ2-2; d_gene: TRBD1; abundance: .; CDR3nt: TGTGCCAGCAGCATTGGACAGGGGGCAGTCGGGGAGCTGTTTTTT; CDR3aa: CASSIGQGAVGELFF
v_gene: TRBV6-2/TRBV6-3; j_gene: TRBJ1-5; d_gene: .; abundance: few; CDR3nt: TGTGCCAGCAGGTCCCCCCCCGGTCAGCCCCAGCATTTT; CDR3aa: CASRSPPGQPQHF
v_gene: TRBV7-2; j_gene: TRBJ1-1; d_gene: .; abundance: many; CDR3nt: TGTGCCAGCAGCTTAGATTTGGGCACTGAAGCTTTCTTT; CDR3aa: CASSLDLGTEAFF
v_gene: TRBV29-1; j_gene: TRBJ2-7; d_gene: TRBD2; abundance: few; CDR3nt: TGCAGCGTTGCGGGGACTAGCGGGAACGAGCAGTACTTC; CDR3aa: CSVAGTSGNEQYF
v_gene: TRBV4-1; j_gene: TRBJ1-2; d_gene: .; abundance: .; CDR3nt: TGCGCCAGCAGCCAAGAAAGTTGGTCGGGGGGTGACCTTAACTATGGCTACACCTTC; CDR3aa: CASSQESWSGGDLNYGYTF
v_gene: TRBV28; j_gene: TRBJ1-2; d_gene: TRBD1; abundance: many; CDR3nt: TGTGCCAGCAGCCCCGGACAGGGATTCTATGGCTACACCTTC; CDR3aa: CASSPGQGFYGYTF
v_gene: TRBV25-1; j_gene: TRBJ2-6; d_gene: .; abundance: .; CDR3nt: TGTGCCAGCAGTGAAAAACGCGCGGGCTCTGGGGCCAACGTCCTGACTTTC; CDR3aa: CASSEKRAGSGANVLTF
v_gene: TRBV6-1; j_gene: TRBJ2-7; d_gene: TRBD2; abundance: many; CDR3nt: TGTGCCAGCAGAGGTGGGGGACTAGACTACGAGCAGTACTTC; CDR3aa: CASRGGGLDYEQYF
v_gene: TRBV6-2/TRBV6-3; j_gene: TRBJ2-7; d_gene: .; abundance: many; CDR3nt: TGTGCCAGCAGTGAGCTCGACTCCGAGCAGTACTTC; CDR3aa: CASSELDSEQYF
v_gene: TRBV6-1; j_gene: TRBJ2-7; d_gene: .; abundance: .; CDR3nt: TGTGCCAGCAGCCTGGGGGGCAGGGCGGGAAGGCAGTACTTC; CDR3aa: CASSLGGRAGRQYF
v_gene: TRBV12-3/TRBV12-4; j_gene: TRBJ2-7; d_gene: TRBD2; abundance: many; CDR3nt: TGTGCCAGCAGTTTGGCCCGGACTAGCGGGACCTACGAGCAGTACTTC; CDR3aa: CASSLARTSGTYEQYF
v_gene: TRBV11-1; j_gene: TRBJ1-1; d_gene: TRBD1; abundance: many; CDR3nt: TGTGCCAGCAGCTTAGCTCTGGGACAGGGGAACTCTGAAGCTTTCTTT; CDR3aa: CASSLALGQGNSEAFF
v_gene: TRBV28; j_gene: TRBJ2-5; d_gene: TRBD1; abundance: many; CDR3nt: TGTACCAGCAGTCCACCGGGACAGGGGGGGTTGGAGACCCAGTACTTC; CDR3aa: CTSSPPGQGGLETQYF
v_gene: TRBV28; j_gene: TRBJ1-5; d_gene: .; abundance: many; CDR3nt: TGTGCCAGCAGTCCGATCGATCAGCCCCAGCATTTT; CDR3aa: CASSPIDQPQHF
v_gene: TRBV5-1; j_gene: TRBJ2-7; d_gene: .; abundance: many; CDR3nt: TGCGCCAACAGCTTGGCCGGCTTGGGAGAGCAGTACTTC; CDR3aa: CANSLAGLGEQYF
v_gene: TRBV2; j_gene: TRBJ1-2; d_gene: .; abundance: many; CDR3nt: TGTGCCAGCTTAGGGGGGACGGAATATGGCTACACCTTC; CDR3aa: CASLGGTEYGYTF
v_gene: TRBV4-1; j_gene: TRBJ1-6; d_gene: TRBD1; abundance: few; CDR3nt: TGCGCCAGCAGCCACCCACTGAGCAGGGGGATTTATAATTCACCCCTCCACTTT; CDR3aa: CASSHPLSRGIYNSPLHF
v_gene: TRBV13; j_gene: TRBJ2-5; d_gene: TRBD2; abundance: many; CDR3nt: TGTGCCAGCAGCACCCTAGCGGGAGGACAGGAGACCCAGTACTTC; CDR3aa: CASSTLAGGQETQYF
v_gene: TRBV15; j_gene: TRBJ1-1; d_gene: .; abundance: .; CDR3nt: TGTGCCACCAGCAGAAATTCAGGGCTCACTGAAGCTTTCTTT; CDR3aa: CATSRNSGLTEAFF
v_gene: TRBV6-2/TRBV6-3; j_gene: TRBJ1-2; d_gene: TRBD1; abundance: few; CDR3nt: TGTGCCAGCGGTCCCGGGACAGGGGGCTTTGGGGGCTACACCTTC; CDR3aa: CASGPGTGGFGGYTF
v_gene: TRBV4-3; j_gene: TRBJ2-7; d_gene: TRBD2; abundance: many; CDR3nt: TGCGCCAGCAGCCATCTAGCGGGAGAATCCTACGAGCAGTACTTC; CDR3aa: CASSHLAGESYEQYF
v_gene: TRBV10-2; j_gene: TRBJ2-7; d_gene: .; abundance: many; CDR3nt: TGCGCCAGCAGTGAAGCTGGTAGCGAGCAGTACTTC; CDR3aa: CASSEAGSEQYF
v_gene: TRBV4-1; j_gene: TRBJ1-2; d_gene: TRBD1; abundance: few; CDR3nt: TGCGCCAGCAGCCAAGAACAGGGGAGGAACTATGGCTACACCTTC; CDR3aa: CASSQEQGRNYGYTF
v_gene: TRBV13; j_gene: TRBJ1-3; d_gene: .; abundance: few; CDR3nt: TGTGCCAGCAGCTTAGAGACCCCGGGCTCTGGAAACACCATATATTTT; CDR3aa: CASSLETPGSGNTIYF
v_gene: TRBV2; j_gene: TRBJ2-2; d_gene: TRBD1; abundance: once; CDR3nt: TGTGCCAGCATCAACCCGGGACAGGGGGGCGGCGGGGAGCTGTTTTTT; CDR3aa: CASINPGQGGGGELFF
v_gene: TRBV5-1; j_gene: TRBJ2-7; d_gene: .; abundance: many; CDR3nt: TGCGCCAGCAGCTTTTTAGGGGAAGCCTACGAGCAGTACTTC; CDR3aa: CASSFLGEAYEQYF
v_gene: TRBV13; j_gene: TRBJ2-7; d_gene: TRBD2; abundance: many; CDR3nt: TGTGCCAGCAGCTCAGCGGGAGCCTCCTACGAGCAGTACTTC; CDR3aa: CASSSAGASYEQYF
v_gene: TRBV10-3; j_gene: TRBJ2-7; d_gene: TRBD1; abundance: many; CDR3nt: TGTGCCATCAGTGCCCGGGACAGGGGTTACGAGCAGTACTTC; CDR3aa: CAISARDRGYEQYF
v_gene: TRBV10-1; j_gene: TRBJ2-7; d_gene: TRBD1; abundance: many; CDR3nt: TGCGCCAGCAGTGCCAGGGGACAGGGCGAGCAGTACTTC; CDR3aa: CASSARGQGEQYF
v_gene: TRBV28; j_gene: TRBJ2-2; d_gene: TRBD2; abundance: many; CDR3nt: TGTGCCAGCAGTTCCGGGACTAGCGGGATAGCGGGCACCGGGGAGCTGTTTTTT; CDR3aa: CASSSGTSGIAGTGELFF
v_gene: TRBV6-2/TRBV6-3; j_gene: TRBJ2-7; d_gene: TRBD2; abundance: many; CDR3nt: TGTGCCGCGGGAAGTGGACTAGCGGGAGCAGGGCAGTACTTC; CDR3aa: CAAGSGLAGAGQYF
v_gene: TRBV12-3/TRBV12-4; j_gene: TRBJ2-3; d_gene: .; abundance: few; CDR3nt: TGTGCCAGCAGAGCCTTGGGGGAGGGCACAGATACGCAGTATTTT; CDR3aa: CASRALGEGTDTQYF
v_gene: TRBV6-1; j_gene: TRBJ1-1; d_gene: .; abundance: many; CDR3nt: TGTGCCAGCAGCCTCCGGGGCAGGGTTACTGAAGCTTTCTTT; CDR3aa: CASSLRGRVTEAFF
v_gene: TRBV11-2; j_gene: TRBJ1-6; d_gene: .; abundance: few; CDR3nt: TGTGCCAGCAGCTTAGAGGACGGGCATTCACCCCTCCACTTT; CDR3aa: CASSLEDGHSPLHF
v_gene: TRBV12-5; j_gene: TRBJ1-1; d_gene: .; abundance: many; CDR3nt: TGTGCTAGTGGTTTGGTAGGGGGGGGGAACACTGAAGCTTTCTTT; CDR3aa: CASGLVGGGNTEAFF
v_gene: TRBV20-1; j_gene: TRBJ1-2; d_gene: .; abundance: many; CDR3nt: TGCAGTGCCTCAGACAGACGATTAGACTATGGCTACACCTTC; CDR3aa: CSASDRRLDYGYTF
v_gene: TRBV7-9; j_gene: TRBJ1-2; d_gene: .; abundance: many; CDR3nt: TGTGCCAGCAGCCATTCGACAGGCAGCGTGGTGGGCTACACCTTC; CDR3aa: CASSHSTGSVVGYTF
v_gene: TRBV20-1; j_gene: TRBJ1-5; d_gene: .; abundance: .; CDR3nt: TGCAGTGCTAGAGGAAGCAGCAATCAGCCCCAGCATTTT; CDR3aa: CSARGSSNQPQHF
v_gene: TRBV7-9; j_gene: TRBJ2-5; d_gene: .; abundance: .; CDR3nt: TGTGCCAGCAGCTTAAGGGAGATACAAGAGACCCAGTACTTC; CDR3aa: CASSLREIQETQYF
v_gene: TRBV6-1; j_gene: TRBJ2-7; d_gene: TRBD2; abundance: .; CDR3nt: TGTGCCAGCAGTGATTCAGCGGGAGCCTACGAGCAGTACTTC; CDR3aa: CASSDSAGAYEQYF
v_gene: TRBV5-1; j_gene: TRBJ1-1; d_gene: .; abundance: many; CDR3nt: TGCGCCAGCAGCTTAGCAGGGGCAGGTGAAGCTTTCTTT; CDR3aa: CASSLAGAGEAFF
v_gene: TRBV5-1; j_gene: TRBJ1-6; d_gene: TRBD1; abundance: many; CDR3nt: TGCGCCAGCAGCGCGGGACAGGATAATTCACCCCTCCACTTT; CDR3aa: CASSAGQDNSPLHF
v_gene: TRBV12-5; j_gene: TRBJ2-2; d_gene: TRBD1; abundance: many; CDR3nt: TGTGCTAGTGGCAGCGGACAGGGTAACACCGGGGAGCTGTTTTTT; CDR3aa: CASGSGQGNTGELFF
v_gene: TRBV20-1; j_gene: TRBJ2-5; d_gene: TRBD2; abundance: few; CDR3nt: TGCAGTGCTAATTGGGGCGGGAGGGCCCTGGAGACCCAGTACTTC; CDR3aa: CSANWGGRALETQYF
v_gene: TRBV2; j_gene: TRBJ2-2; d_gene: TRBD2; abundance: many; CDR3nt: TGTGCCAGCAGGCTTAGCGGGAGTTACACGAACACCGGGGAGCTGTTTTTT; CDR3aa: CASRLSGSYTNTGELFF
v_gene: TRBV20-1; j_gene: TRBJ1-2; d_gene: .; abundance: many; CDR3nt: TGCAGTGCTAGCAGTTTTGCGGGGGGCTACACCTTC; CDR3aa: CSASSFAGGYTF
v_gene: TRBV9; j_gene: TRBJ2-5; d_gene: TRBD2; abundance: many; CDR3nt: TGTGCCAGCAGCGCGGGGGGGAGCCGGGAGACCCAGTACTTC; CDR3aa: CASSAGGSRETQYF
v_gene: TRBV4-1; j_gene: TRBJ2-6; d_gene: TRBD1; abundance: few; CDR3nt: TGCGCCAGCAGCCGGGACAGTACGATCTCTGGGGCCAACGTCCTGACTTTC; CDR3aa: CASSRDSTISGANVLTF
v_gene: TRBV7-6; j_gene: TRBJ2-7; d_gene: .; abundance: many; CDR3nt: TGTGCCAGCAGCTTCCCAAATGGCGAGCAGTACTTC; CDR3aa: CASSFPNGEQYF
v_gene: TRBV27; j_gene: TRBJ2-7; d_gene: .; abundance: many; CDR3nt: TGTGCCAGCAGACAAGTTCTTGGGAACTTCGCCTACGAGCAGTACTTC; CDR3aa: CASRQVLGNFAYEQYF
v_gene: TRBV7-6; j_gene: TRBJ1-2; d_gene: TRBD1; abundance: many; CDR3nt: TGTGCCAGCAGCTTAGGGACAGGGGCCCGTGGCTACACCTTC; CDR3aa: CASSLGTGARGYTF
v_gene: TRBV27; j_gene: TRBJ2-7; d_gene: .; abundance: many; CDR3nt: TGTGCCAGCAGTTCGAACAGGGTACGGGGCTACGAGCAGTACTTC; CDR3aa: CASSSNRVRGYEQYF
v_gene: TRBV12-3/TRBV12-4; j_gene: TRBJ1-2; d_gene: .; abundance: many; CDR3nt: TGTGCCAGCAGTTTAGGGGGGGCTAGGGGCTACACCTTC; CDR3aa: CASSLGGARGYTF
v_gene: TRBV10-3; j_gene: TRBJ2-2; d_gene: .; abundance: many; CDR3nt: TGTGCCACCCGCAGCACCGGGGAGCTGTTTTTT; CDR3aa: CATRSTGELFF